The 13 T cell receptor beta chains in this list originate from one sample, sequenced in a study of blood T cell repertoires in COVID-19. Data came from immunoSEQ multiplex PCR; TCRdb stores just in-frame clones and leaves some out. Seen here are some 370,000 clones, around four fifths observed once, and the top ten hold about 4.9%. Source material: PBMCs or T cells enriched from blood (not recorded which). The receptors come from a woman between 45 and 65 years old who had recovered from COVID-19.

The chain recombines TRBV7-3 with TRBJ2-7; D possibly corresponds to TRBD2 (6 bases). The germline V and J ends were trimmed by 3 bases and 4 bases, with 13 bases remaining between them. Germline CDR1 is SGHTA and CDR2 is FQGTGA. The CDR3 spans 14 residues. The CDR3 sequence is CASSLLGGSYEQYF. In nucleotides, the CDR3 is TGTGCCAGCAGCTTGTTGGGGGGTTCTTACGAGCAGTACTTC.

V usage is TRBV9 and J usage is TRBJ2-1; TRBD1 aligns across 7 bases. Germline lookup yields CDR1 SGDLS and CDR2 YYNGEE. The CDR3 has 15 residues. Trimming cost V 3 bases and J 3 bases; bases outside gene matches: 6. CDR3 in amino acids: CASSAGTANYNEQFF. The CDR3 nucleotides read TGTGCCAGCAGCGCCGGGACAGCGAACTACAATGAGCAGTTCTTC.

This sequence joins TRBV27 and TRBJ2-7, with D unclear. Per germline, CDR1 MNHEY and CDR2 SMNVEV (reference sequence). Trimming shortened V by 4 bases and J by 2 bases, and 15 bases separated the two germline ends. The CDR3 is made up of 15 amino acids. The CDR3 DNA follows: TGTGCCAGCAGTTCGGGTCTGGCGTTCACCTACGAGCAGTACTTC. Encoded protein: CASSSGLAFTYEQYF.

The chain links TRBV11-3 to TRBJ1-6; perhaps TRBD1 as D (6 bases). The CDR3 is made up of 14 amino acids. Germline CDR1 SGHNT, CDR2 YENEEA. V lost 1 base and J lost 7, with 8 bases in between. The CDR3 DNA reads as TGTGCCAGCAGCTTAGGGACAGTAAATTCACCCCTCCACTTT. Its translation is CASSLGTVNSPLHF.

The genes are TRBV2 and TRBJ1-2; tentative D call: TRBD1 (5 bases). Trimming shortened V by 4 bases and J by 4 bases, and 10 bases separated the two germline ends. Germline V gene sequence: CDR1 SNHLY, CDR2 FYNNEI. The CDR3 extends over 13 amino acids. The CDR3 protein is CASSAGGSYGYTF. The CDR3 DNA reads as TGTGCCAGCAGTGCCGGGGGGTCCTATGGCTACACCTTC.

V is TRBV19 and J is TRBJ1-1; 7 bases are a match to TRBD1. This CDR3 contains 14 residues. Germline V CDR1 and CDR2: LNHDA, SQIVND (reference sequence). The J segment lost 1 base and the V segment lost 8 bases, leaving 7 bases of the junction unmatched. CDR3 DNA: TGTGCCAGTCAACAGGGGCTGACGAACACTGAAGCTTTCTTT. It yields the protein CASQQGLTNTEAFF.

This clone has only a few counts. The rearrangement joins TRBV19 to TRBJ1-2; 9 nucleotides match TRBD1. The CDR3 loop spans 19 amino acids. Germline CDR1 LNHDA, CDR2 SQIVND (reference sequence). With V trimmed by 5 bases and J by 2 bases, 18 bases remained unmatched. This chain's CDR3 is CASSARAGTGFSPNYGYTF. In nucleotides, the CDR3 is TGTGCCAGTAGTGCTCGGGCCGGGACAGGGTTTTCCCCGAACTATGGCTACACCTTC.

V is TRBV29-1 and J is TRBJ1-2; D remains unclear. V was pared by 7 bases and J by 4 bases, with 10 bases between. This CDR3 is 11 amino acids long. CDR1 is SQVTM and CDR2 is ANQGSEA in the germline V gene. The CDR3 bases are TGCAGCGGAGGAGAGAGCTATGGCTACACCTTC. It specifies CSGGESYGYTF.

This chain links TRBV11-3 with TRBJ2-7; tentative D call: TRBD2 (6 bases). The CDR3 totals 15 residues. The germline V and J ends were trimmed by 5 bases and 2 bases, with 16 bases remaining between them. The germline CDR1 and CDR2 sequences are SGHNT and YENEEA. CDR3 residues: CASSLGHGGAYEQYF. As DNA, the CDR3 is TGTGCCAGCAGCCTCGGACACGGAGGGGCCTACGAGCAGTACTTC.

The V call is TRBV20-1, the J call TRBJ2-3; D is possibly TRBD1 (6 bases). CDR1 is DFQATT and CDR2 is SNEGSKA in the germline V gene (reference sequence). This CDR3 spans 16 amino acids. The ends were cut back, 3 bases at V and 1 base at J, with 17 bases in the middle. In DNA, the CDR3 is TGCAGTGCTAGTCGCCGACAGGAGGTTGGCACAGATACGCAGTATTTT. Translation gives CSASRRQEVGTDTQYF.

This sequence joins TRBV13 and TRBJ1-1; a possible D gene is TRBD1 (6 bases). This CDR3 region has 14 residues. Germline CDR1 PRHDT, CDR2 FYEKMQ (reference sequence). With 5 bases removed from V and 4 bases from J, the gap between germline ends came to 14 bases. The CDR3 sequence: CASSLGAKGTEAFF. The DNA for the CDR3 is TGTGCCAGCAGCCTGGGGGCAAAAGGCACTGAAGCTTTCTTT.

This chain joins TRBV7-2 and TRBJ2-1; D is possibly TRBD2 (6 bases). Germline CDR1 and CDR2: SGHTA and FQGNSA. The CDR3 is made up of 15 amino acids. V was pared by 6 bases and J by 4 bases, with 16 bases between. The chain's CDR3 is CASRLVGGMYNEQFF. The CDR3 DNA sequence: TGTGCCAGCAGACTTGTTGGGGGGATGTACAATGAGCAGTTCTTC.

J is TRBJ2-2 and V is TRBV11-3; perhaps TRBD1 as D (6 bases). Germline V gives CDR1 SGHNT, CDR2 YENEEA. V was clipped by 5 bases and J by 1 base, with 11 bases between them. This CDR3 contains 15 residues. The CDR3 DNA sequence: TGTGCCAGCAGCACCCAACAGGGGAACACCGGGGAGCTGTTTTTT. Protein sequence: CASSTQQGNTGELFF.